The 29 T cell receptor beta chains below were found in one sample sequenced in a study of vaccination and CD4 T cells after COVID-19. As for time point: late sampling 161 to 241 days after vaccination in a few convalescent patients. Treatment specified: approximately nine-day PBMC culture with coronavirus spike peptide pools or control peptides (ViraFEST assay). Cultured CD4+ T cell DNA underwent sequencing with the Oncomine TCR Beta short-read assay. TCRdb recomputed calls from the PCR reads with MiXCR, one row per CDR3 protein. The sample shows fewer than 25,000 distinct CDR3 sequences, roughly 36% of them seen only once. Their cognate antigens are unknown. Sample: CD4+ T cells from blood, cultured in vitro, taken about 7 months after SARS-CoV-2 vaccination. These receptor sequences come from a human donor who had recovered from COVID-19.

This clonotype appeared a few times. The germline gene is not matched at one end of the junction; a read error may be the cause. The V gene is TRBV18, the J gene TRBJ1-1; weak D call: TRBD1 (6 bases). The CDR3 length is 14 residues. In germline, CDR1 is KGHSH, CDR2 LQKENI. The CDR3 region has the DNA TGTGCCAGCTCCCCACAGGGTTCGAACACTGAAGCTTTCTTT. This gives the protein CASSPQGSNTEAFF.

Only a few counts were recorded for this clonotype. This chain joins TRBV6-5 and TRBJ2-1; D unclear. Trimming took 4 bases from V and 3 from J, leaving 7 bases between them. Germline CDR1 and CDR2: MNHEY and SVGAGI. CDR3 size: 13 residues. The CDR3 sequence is CASSWGLYNEQFF. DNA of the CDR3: TGTGCCAGCAGTTGGGGTCTCTACAATGAGCAGTTCTTC.

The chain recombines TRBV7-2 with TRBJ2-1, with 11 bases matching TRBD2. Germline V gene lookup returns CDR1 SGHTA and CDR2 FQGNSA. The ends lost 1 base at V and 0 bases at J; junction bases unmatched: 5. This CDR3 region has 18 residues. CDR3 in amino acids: CASSLGLAGISSYNEQFF. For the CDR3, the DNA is TGTGCCAGCAGCTTAGGACTAGCGGGAATAAGCTCCTACAATGAGCAGTTCTTC.

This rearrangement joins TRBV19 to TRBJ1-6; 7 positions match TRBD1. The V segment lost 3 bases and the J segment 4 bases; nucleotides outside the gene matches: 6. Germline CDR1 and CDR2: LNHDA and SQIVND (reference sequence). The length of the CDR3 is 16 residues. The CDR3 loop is CASSMFGTEYNSPLHF. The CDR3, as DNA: TGTGCCAGTAGTATGTTCGGGACAGAGTATAATTCACCCCTCCACTTT.

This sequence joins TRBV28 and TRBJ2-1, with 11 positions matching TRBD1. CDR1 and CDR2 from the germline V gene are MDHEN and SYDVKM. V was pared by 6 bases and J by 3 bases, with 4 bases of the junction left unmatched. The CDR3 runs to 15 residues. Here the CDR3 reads CASSPGQGDYNEQFF. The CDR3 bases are TGTGCCAGCAGCCCGGGACAGGGGGACTACAATGAGCAGTTCTTC. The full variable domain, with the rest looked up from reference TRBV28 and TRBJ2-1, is DVKVTQSSRYLVKRTGEKVFLECVQDMDHENMFWYRQDPGLGLRLIYFSYDVKMKEKGDIPEGYSVSREKKERFSLILESASTNQTSMYLCASSPGQGDYNEQFFGPGTRLTVL.

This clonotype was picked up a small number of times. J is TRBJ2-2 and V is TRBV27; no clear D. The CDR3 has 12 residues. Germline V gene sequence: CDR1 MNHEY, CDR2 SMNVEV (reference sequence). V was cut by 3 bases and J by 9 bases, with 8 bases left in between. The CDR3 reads CASSFSGRELFF. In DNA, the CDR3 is TGTGCCAGCAGTTTTTCGGGCCGGGAGCTGTTTTTT.

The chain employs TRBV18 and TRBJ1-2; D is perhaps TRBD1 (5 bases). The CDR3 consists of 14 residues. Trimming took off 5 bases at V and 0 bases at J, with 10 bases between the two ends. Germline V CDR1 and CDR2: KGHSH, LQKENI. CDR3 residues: CASSSDTSNYGYTF. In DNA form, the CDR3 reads TGTGCCAGCTCATCGGACACTTCTAACTATGGCTACACCTTC.

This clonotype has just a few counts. For the CDR3, the DNA is TGTGCCAGCCGGGGGGGCATAAACAATCAGCCCCAGCATTTT. It translates to CASRGGINNQPQHF. This chain connects TRBV6-1 to TRBJ1-5, with D perhaps matching TRBD1 (6 bases). V was shortened by 8 bases and J by 3 bases, with 14 bases between the two germline ends. The CDR3 length is 14 residues. Looked up from germline, CDR1 is MNHNS and CDR2 is SASEGT.

The CDR3 coding sequence is TGTGCCAGCAGCCCGCAGGGCGGAGTCCAAGAGACCCAGTACTTC. Encoded protein: CASSPQGGVQETQYF. The chain couples TRBV5-6 to TRBJ2-5; a weak D match, TRBD1 (5 bases). Trimming cost V 4 bases and J 1 base, with 14 bases left between them. CDR1 SGHDT and CDR2 YYEEEE come from the germline V gene. This CDR3 region has 15 residues.

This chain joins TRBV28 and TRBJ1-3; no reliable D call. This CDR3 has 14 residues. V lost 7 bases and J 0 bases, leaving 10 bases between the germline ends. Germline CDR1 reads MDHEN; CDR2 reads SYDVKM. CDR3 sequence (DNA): TGTGCCAGCACCTCTCGGTACTCTGGAAACACCATATATTTT. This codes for CASTSRYSGNTIYF.

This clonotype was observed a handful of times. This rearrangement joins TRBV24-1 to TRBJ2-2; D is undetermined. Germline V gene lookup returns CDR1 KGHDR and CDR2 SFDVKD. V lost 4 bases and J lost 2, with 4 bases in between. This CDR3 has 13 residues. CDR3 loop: CATSEPNTGELFF. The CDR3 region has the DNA TGTGCCACCAGTGAACCCAACACCGGGGAGCTGTTTTTT.

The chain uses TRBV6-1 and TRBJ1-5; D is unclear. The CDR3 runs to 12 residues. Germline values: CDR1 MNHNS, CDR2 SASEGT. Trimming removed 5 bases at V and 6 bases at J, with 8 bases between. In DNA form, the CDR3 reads TGTGCCAGCAGTACCAGTGCTCAGCCCCAGCATTTT. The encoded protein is CASSTSAQPQHF.

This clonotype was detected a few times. In DNA form, the CDR3 reads TGCAGTGCTAGAGATCCAGGCAGCAAGAGCACAGATACGCAGTATTTT. It specifies CSARDPGSKSTDTQYF. The chain links TRBV20-1 to TRBJ2-3; no firm D call. There are 16 residues in the CDR3. Germline V lookup: CDR1 DFQATT, CDR2 SNEGSKA (reference sequence). V was pared by 0 bases and J by 0 bases, with 13 bases between.

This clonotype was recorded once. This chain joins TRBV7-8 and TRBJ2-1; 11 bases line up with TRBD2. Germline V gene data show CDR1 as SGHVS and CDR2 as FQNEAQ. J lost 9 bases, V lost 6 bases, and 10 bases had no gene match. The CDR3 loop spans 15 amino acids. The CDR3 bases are TGTGCCAGCAGACCGACTAGCGGGATGTATAGTGAGCAGTTCTTC. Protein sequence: CASRPTSGMYSEQFF. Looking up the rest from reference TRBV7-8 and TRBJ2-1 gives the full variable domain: GAGVSQSPRYKVAKRGQDVALRCDPISGHVSLFWYQQALGQGPEFLTYFQNEAQLDKSGLPSDRFFAERPEGSVSTLKIQRTQQEDSAVYLCASRPTSGMYSEQFFGPGTRLTVL.

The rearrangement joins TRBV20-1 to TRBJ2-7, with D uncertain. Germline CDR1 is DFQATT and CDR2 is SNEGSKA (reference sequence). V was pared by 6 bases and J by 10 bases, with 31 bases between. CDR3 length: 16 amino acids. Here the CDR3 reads CSATTVSRGISSVQYF. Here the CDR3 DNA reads TGCAGTGCCACAACAGTAAGCCGAGGCATTTCTTCAGTCCAGTACTTC.

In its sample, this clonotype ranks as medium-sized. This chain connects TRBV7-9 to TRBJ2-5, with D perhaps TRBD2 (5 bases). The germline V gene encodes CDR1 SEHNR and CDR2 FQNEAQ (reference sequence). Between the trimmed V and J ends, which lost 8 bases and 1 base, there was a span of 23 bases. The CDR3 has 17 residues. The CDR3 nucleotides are TGTGCCAGCCTTCCCGGTTTAGGCTTCGGACTCCAAGAGACCCAGTACTTC. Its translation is CASLPGLGFGLQETQYF.

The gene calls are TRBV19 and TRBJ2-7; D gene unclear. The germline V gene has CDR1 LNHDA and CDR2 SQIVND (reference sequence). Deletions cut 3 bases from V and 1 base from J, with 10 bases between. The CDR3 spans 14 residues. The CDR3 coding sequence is TGTGCCAGTAGTATTAGGGATGGGTCCTACGAGCAGTACTTC. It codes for CASSIRDGSYEQYF.

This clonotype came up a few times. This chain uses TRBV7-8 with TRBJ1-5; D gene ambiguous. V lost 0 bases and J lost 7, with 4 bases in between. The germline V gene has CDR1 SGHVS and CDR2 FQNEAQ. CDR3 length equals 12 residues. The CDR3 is CASSLASQPQHF. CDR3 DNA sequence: TGTGCCAGCAGCTTAGCGTCCCAGCCCCAGCATTTT.

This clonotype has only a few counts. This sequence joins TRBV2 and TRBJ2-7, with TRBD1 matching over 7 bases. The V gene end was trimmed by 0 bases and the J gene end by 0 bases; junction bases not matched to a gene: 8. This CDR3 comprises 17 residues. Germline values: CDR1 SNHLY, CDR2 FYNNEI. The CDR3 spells CASSEAPRQGSSYEQYF. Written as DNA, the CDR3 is TGTGCCAGCAGTGAAGCGCCCAGACAGGGAAGCTCCTACGAGCAGTACTTC.

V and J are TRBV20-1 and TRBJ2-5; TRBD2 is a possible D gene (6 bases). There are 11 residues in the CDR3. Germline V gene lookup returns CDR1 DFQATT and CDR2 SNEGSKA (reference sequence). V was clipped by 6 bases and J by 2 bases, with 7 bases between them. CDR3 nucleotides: TGCAGTGCCGGGACTCAAGAGACCCAGTACTTC. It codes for CSAGTQETQYF.

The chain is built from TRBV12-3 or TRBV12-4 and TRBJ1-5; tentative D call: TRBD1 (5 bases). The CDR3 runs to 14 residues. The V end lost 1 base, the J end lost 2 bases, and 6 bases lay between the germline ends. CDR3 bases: TGTGCCAGCAGTTTAGTGGGGGGCAATCAGCCCCAGCATTTT. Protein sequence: CASSLVGGNQPQHF.

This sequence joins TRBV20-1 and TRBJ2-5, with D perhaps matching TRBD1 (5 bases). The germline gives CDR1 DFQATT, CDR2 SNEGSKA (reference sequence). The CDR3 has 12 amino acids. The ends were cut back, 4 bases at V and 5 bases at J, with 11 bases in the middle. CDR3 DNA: TGCAGTGCTACAGCCCAGGGTGAGACCCAGTACTTC. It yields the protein CSATAQGETQYF.

CDR3 DNA: TGTGCCAGCAGTTCGACAGGGATGAACACTGAAGCTTTCTTT. Translated, it gives CASSSTGMNTEAFF. This sequence joins TRBV2 and TRBJ1-1; 7 nucleotides align to TRBD1. Germline CDR1 is SNHLY and CDR2 is FYNNEI. The CDR3 is 14 amino acids. V shed 5 bases, J shed 0 bases, and the junction held 3 bases outside the gene matches.

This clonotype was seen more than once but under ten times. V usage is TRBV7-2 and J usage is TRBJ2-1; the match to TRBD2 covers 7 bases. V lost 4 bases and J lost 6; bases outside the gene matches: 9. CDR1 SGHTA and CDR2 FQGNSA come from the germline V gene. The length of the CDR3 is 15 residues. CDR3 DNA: TGTGCCAGCAGCTCCGGACTAGGGGAGGGCAATGAGCAGTTCTTC. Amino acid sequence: CASSSGLGEGNEQFF. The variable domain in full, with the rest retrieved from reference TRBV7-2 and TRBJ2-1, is GAGVSQSPSNKVTEKGKDVELRCDPISGHTALYWYRQSLGQGLEFLIYFQGNSAPDKSGLPSDRFSAERTGGSVSTLTIQRTQQEDSAVYLCASSSGLGEGNEQFFGPGTRLTVL.

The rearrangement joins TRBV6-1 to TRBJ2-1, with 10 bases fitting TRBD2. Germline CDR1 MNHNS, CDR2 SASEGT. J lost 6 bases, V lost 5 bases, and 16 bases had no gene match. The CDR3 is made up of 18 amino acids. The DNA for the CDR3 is TGTGCCAGCAGTAAACCTGCCGGGACTAGCGTGGCCAGCAATGAGCAGTTCTTC. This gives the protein CASSKPAGTSVASNEQFF.

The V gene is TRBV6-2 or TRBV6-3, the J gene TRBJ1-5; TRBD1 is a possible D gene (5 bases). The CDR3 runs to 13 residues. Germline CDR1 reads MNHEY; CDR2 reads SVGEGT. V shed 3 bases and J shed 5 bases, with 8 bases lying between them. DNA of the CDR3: TGTGCCAGCAGTTATGGGGCAGATCAGCCCCAGCATTTT. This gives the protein CASSYGADQPQHF.

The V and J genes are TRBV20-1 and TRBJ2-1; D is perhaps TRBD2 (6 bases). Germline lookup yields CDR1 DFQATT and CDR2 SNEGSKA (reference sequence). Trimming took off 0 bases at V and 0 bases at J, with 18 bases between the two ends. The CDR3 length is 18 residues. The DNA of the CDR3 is TGCAGTGCTAGAGAGATACGCGGGGTAGGGTCCTCCTACAATGAGCAGTTCTTC. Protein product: CSAREIRGVGSSYNEQFF.

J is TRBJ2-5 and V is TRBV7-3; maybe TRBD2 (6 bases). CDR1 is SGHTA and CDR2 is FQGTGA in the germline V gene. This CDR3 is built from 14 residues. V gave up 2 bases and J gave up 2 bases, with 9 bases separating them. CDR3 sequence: CASSLSGGQETQYF. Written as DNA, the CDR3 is TGTGCCAGCAGCTTATCTGGGGGGCAAGAGACCCAGTACTTC. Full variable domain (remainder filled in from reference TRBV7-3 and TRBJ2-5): GAGVSQTPSNKVTEKGKYVELRCDPISGHTALYWYRQSLGQGPEFLIYFQGTGAADDSGLPNDRFFAVRPEGSVSTLKIQRTERGDSAVYLCASSLSGGQETQYFGPGTRLLVL.

DNA for the CDR3: TGTGCCAGTAGTAGGGCAGGGGCCTTCAATGAGCAGTTCTTC. This encodes CASSRAGAFNEQFF. The V and J genes are TRBV19 and TRBJ2-1, with D perhaps TRBD1 (6 bases). Germline loops: CDR1 LNHDA, CDR2 SQIVND (reference sequence). The V gene lost 4 bases and the J gene lost 6 bases, with 13 bases spanning the gap. The CDR3 sequence is 14 residues long.